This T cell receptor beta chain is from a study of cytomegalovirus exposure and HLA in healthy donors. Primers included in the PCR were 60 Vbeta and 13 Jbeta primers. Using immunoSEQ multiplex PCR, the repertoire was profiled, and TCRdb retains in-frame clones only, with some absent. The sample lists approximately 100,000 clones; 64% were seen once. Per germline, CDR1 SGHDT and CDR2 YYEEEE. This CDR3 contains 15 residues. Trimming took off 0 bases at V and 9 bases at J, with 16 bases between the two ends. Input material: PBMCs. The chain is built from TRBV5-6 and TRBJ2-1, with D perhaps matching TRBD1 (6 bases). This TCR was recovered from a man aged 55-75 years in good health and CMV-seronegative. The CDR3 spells CASSLGGLGGSEQFF. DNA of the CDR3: TGTGCCAGCAGCTTGGGGGGGCTTGGGGGTAGTGAGCAGTTCTTC.